These 21 T cell receptor beta chains were all obtained from the same sample, sequenced in a study of beta chain features in type 1 diabetes. Expressed TCRB transcripts were sequenced because the entire RNA isolate underwent reverse transcription. Libraries were prepared by immunoSEQ multiplex PCR; TCRdb keeps only in-frame clonotypes and omits some of them. This sample yields around 300,000 clones, of which around 7.8% are seen a single time; roughly 1% belongs to the top ten. The sample was central memory CD4+ T cells from blood. The receptors here all came from a woman between 18 and 30 years old in good health.

The rearrangement uses TRBV7-9 and TRBJ2-7; the match to TRBD2 covers 12 bases. V was clipped by 6 bases and J by 3 bases; unmatched bases: 0. The CDR3 contains 13 residues. Looked up from germline, CDR1 is SEHNR and CDR2 is FQNEAQ (reference sequence). CDR3 sequence reads: CASRLAGGYEQYF. CDR3 DNA: TGTGCCAGCAGACTAGCGGGAGGCTACGAGCAGTACTTC.

This clone was observed a handful of times. The chain is built from TRBV5-1 and TRBJ1-4; perhaps TRBD1 as D (6 bases). V was clipped by 4 bases and J by 4 bases, with 17 bases between them. Germline lookup yields CDR1 SGHRS and CDR2 YFSETQ. CDR3 length: 16 amino acids. The CDR3 sequence: CASSLTGRPNNEKLFF. The CDR3 DNA follows: TGCGCCAGCAGCCTCACAGGGCGCCCAAATAATGAAAAACTGTTTTTT. The complete variable domain, with remaining parts taken from reference TRBV5-1 and TRBJ1-4, reads KAGVTQTPRYLIKTRGQQVTLSCSPISGHRSVSWYQQTPGQGLQFLFEYFSETQRNKGNFPGRFSGRQFSNSRSEMNVSTLELGDSALYLCASSLTGRPNNEKLFFGSGTQLSVL.

This clone came up many times. Other DNA sequences in the sample encode the same CDR3. V gene TRBV7-9 combines with J gene TRBJ2-1, with D maybe TRBD2 (6 bases). Looked up from germline, CDR1 is SEHNR and CDR2 is FQNEAQ (reference sequence). Between the trimmed V and J ends, which lost 0 bases and 3 bases, there was a span of 6 bases. This CDR3 comprises 14 residues. CDR3 protein: CASSLAGGYNEQFF. The CDR3 bases are TGTGCCAGCAGCTTAGCGGGAGGCTACAATGAGCAGTTCTTC.

In its sample, this clone was seen a few times. CDR3 amino acids: CASSPRGVRDTEAFF. CDR3 nucleotide sequence: TGTGCCAGCAGCCCGAGAGGGGTGCGGGACACTGAAGCTTTCTTT. This chain joins TRBV9 and TRBJ1-1; perhaps TRBD1 as D (5 bases). V lost 4 bases and J 3 bases, leaving 16 bases between the germline ends. Germline V gene data show CDR1 as SGDLS and CDR2 as YYNGEE. This CDR3 region has 15 residues.

The chain has TRBV12-5 and TRBJ2-5; 7 bases agree with TRBD1. This CDR3 is 16 amino acids long. Germline-derived CDR1 and CDR2 are LGHNT and FRNRAP. The J segment lost 1 base and the V segment lost 5 bases, leaving 10 bases of the junction unmatched. For the CDR3, the DNA is TGTGCTAGTGGTAGCACCCCAGACAGGGCCCAAGAGACCCAGTACTTC. It is translated as CASGSTPDRAQETQYF.

This clone appeared a few times. This chain connects TRBV2 to TRBJ2-7, with 10 bases lining up with TRBD2. Germline CDR1 SNHLY, CDR2 FYNNEI. Trimming took 7 bases from V and 2 from J; bases not matched to a gene: 2. The CDR3 is made up of 13 amino acids. In DNA, the CDR3 is TGTGCCAGCACGACTAGCGGGCCCTACGAGCAGTACTTC. Protein: CASTTSGPYEQYF. The full variable domain, in which reference TRBV2 and TRBJ2-7 provide the parts outside the CDR3, is EPEVTQTPSHQVTQMGQEVILRCVPISNHLYFYWYRQILGQKVEFLVSFYNNEISEKSEIFDDQFSVERPDGSNFTLKIRSTKLEDSAMYFCASTTSGPYEQYFGPGTRLTVT.

The rearrangement uses TRBV9 and TRBJ2-5; no clear D gene. V was clipped by 5 bases and J by 3 bases, with 14 bases between them. Per germline, CDR1 SGDLS and CDR2 YYNGEE. The CDR3 sequence is 14 residues long. This CDR3 is CASSTTRAKETQYF. As DNA, the CDR3 is TGTGCCAGCAGTACTACCCGAGCCAAAGAGACCCAGTACTTC.

The V gene is TRBV7-8, the J gene TRBJ1-2; D unresolved. Trimming removed 5 bases at V and 2 bases at J, with 9 bases between. CDR3 length: 13 amino acids. Germline-derived CDR1 and CDR2 are SGHVS and FQNEAQ. The CDR3 DNA follows: TGTGCCAGCAGCGTGTTCTCGAACTATGGCTACACCTTC. It specifies CASSVFSNYGYTF.

The chain combines TRBV7-8 with TRBJ1-2; D is possibly TRBD1 (6 bases). The CDR3 length is 13 residues. CDR1 SGHVS and CDR2 FQNEAQ come from the germline V gene. The V and J ends lost 4 bases and 6 bases respectively, with 12 bases between them. In nucleotides, the CDR3 is TGTGCCAGCAGCTCCGACAGGCGGAATGGCTACACCTTC. It is translated as CASSSDRRNGYTF.

This clone was seen more than once but under ten times. This chain links TRBV7-2 with TRBJ1-3; D gene unclear. The CDR3 covers 15 residues. V lost 4 bases to trimming and J lost 0 bases, with 10 bases between them. CDR1 and CDR2 from the germline V gene are SGHTA and FQGNSA. As DNA, the CDR3 is TGTGCCAGCAGCTACAGCAGGAGCTCTGGAAACACCATATATTTT. Translating it yields CASSYSRSSGNTIYF. The whole variable domain, filled in from reference TRBV7-2 and TRBJ1-3, reads GAGVSQSPSNKVTEKGKDVELRCDPISGHTALYWYRQSLGQGLEFLIYFQGNSAPDKSGLPSDRFSAERTGGSVSTLTIQRTQQEDSAVYLCASSYSRSSGNTIYFGEGSWLTVV.

This clone appeared many times. The rearrangement links TRBV5-1 to TRBJ1-4; 8 bases agree with TRBD1. V was pared by 4 bases and J by 10 bases, with 9 bases of the junction left unmatched. Germline CDR1 and CDR2: SGHRS and YFSETQ. CDR3 length: 14 amino acids. The CDR3 loop reads CASSMGQAGGKLFF. In DNA, the CDR3 is TGCGCCAGCAGCATGGGACAGGCAGGAGGAAAACTGTTTTTT.

This clone was found a few times. This rearrangement joins TRBV7-2 to TRBJ2-1, with a tentative D call TRBD2 (6 bases). CDR3 length: 15 residues. The germline CDR1 and CDR2 sequences are SGHTA and FQGNSA. V was shortened by 5 bases and J by 5 bases, with 16 bases between the two germline ends. The CDR3 coding sequence is TGTGCCAGCAGCCGATATGGGGACTTCGACAATGAGCAGTTCTTC. It encodes CASSRYGDFDNEQFF.

This clone was counted a few times. This chain uses TRBV2 with TRBJ2-5; D perhaps matches TRBD2 (5 bases). CDR1 and CDR2 (germline): SNHLY, FYNNEI. The CDR3 consists of 13 residues. Trimming took 10 bases from V and 5 from J, leaving 17 bases between them. The CDR3 DNA follows: TGTGCCAACCCGGACGGGGTGGGGGAGACCCAGTACTTC. This sequence encodes CANPDGVGETQYF. The full variable domain, with the rest looked up from reference TRBV2 and TRBJ2-5, is EPEVTQTPSHQVTQMGQEVILRCVPISNHLYFYWYRQILGQKVEFLVSFYNNEISEKSEIFDDQFSVERPDGSNFTLKIRSTKLEDSAMYFCANPDGVGETQYFGPGTRLLVL.

V usage is TRBV1 and J usage is TRBJ2-3; the table's D call of TRBD2 was not tested on the DNA. TRBV1 is a pseudogene segment. The CDR3 contains 18 residues. The DNA for the CDR3 is TGCACCAGCAGCCCTCCGGGACTAGCGGGGCCTAGCACAGATACGCAGTATTTT. Its translation: CTSSPPGLAGPSTDTQYF.

This chain joins TRBV2 and TRBJ1-1, with D maybe TRBD1 (5 bases). Looked up from germline, CDR1 is SNHLY and CDR2 is FYNNEI. CDR3 length: 14 residues. Trimming removed 7 bases from V and 1 base from J, with 13 bases in between. CDR3 loop: CASTGRGSNTEAFF. The CDR3 region has the DNA TGTGCCAGCACCGGTAGGGGTTCGAACACTGAAGCTTTCTTT.

This clone was seen only a few times. This chain uses TRBV27 with TRBJ1-5, with TRBD1 matching 8 bases. Unmatched junction bases numbered 5, after V lost 2 bases and J lost 2 bases. There are 16 residues in the CDR3. Germline V CDR1 and CDR2: MNHEY, SMNVEV (reference sequence). CDR3 sequence: CASSLKGGQGNQPQHF. DNA for the CDR3: TGTGCCAGCAGTTTAAAAGGGGGACAGGGCAATCAGCCCCAGCATTTT.

This clone was counted only a few times. V is TRBV30 and J is TRBJ2-7, with 7 positions matching TRBD1. CDR1 and CDR2 (germline): GTSNPN, SVGIG (reference sequence). V lost 3 bases and J lost 2; bases outside the gene matches: 4. The CDR3 extends over 13 amino acids. The CDR3 sequence is CAWRATGAYEQYF. The CDR3 coding sequence is TGTGCCTGGAGAGCAACAGGGGCCTACGAGCAGTACTTC.

V and J are TRBV30 and TRBJ1-2; tentative D call: TRBD1 (5 bases). The ends were cut back, 5 bases at V and 5 bases at J, with 18 bases in the middle. The CDR3 has 14 residues. Germline V gene sequence: CDR1 GTSNPN, CDR2 SVGIG (reference sequence). CDR3 amino acids: CAWGTGTATYGYTF. CDR3 nucleotides: TGTGCCTGGGGGACCGGGACGGCCACTTATGGCTACACCTTC.

A few counts support this clone. The CDR3 DNA is TGTGCCAGCAGCCCGCCGGACAGGGATGAAAAACTGTTTTTT. It is translated as CASSPPDRDEKLFF. This chain uses TRBV7-2 with TRBJ1-4; 8 bases agree with TRBD1. Trimming removed 5 bases from V and 6 bases from J; junction bases left unmatched: 5. Germline V gene data show CDR1 as SGHTA and CDR2 as FQGNSA. The CDR3 extends over 14 amino acids. Variable domain in full (rest from reference TRBV7-2 and TRBJ1-4): GAGVSQSPSNKVTEKGKDVELRCDPISGHTALYWYRQSLGQGLEFLIYFQGNSAPDKSGLPSDRFSAERTGGSVSTLTIQRTQQEDSAVYLCASSPPDRDEKLFFGSGTQLSVL.

The V and J genes are TRBV18 and TRBJ2-5; tentative D call: TRBD2 (5 bases). With 3 bases removed from V and 0 bases from J, the gap between germline ends came to 17 bases. In germline, CDR1 is KGHSH, CDR2 LQKENI. This CDR3 region has 17 residues. CDR3 sequence (DNA): TGTGCCAGCTCACCCCCCAGCGGACGGTCGTACCAAGAGACCCAGTACTTC. Translating it yields CASSPPSGRSYQETQYF. The whole variable domain, remainder taken from reference TRBV18 and TRBJ2-5, is NAGVMQNPRHLVRRRGQEARLRCSPMKGHSHVYWYRQLPEEGLKFMVYLQKENIIDESGMPKERFSAEFPKEGPSILRIQQVVRGDSAAYFCASSPPSGRSYQETQYFGPGTRLLVL.

The chain has TRBV10-3 and TRBJ2-7; the D gene could be TRBD1 or TRBD2 (5 bases each). V was trimmed by 7 bases and J by 7 bases, leaving 17 bases between them. The CDR3 consists of 13 residues. Germline V gives CDR1 ENHRY, CDR2 SYGVKD. This CDR3 reads CAIKGTAPIEQYF. The CDR3 DNA reads as TGTGCCATCAAGGGGACCGCACCTATAGAGCAGTACTTC.